Following are 32 T cell receptor beta chains from one sample sequenced in a study of shared clonotypes between healthy human individuals. Assay: immunoSEQ multiplex PCR; the TCRdb copy retains only in-frame clones and omits some. This table holds hundreds of thousands of clones, 92% found once. Naive CD8 cells comprised CD45RO-negative, CCR7-positively selected cells, excluding terminally differentiated effector memory CD45RA+ cells. The sequenced material came from naive CD8+ T cells sorted from blood. These TCRs come from a man aged 25-45 years in good health.

The CDR3 sequence is CASSQGAWDSTYEQYF. CDR3 DNA: TGTGCCAGCAGCCAAGGTGCGTGGGACTCTACCTACGAGCAGTACTTC. This chain joins TRBV4-2 and TRBJ2-7, with D perhaps matching TRBD2 (6 bases). Looked up from germline, CDR1 is LGHNA and CDR2 is YNFKEQ. V gave up 1 base and J gave up 2 bases, with 15 bases separating them. This CDR3 region has 16 residues.

This chain joins TRBV27 and TRBJ2-7; tentatively, D is TRBD1 (5 bases). V lost 3 bases, J lost 0 bases, and 9 bases lay in between. There are 14 residues in the CDR3. CDR1 and CDR2 from the germline V gene are MNHEY and SMNVEV (reference sequence). CDR3 nucleotides: TGTGCCAGCAGTTTTTCCAGGGCCTCCTACGAGCAGTACTTC. Protein product: CASSFSRASYEQYF.

CDR3 sequence (DNA): TGCAGCGTTGTAGGGACTAGCTTTAATGAGCAGTTCTTC. Its protein product is CSVVGTSFNEQFF. The gene calls are TRBV29-1 and TRBJ2-1, with 9 bases aligning to TRBD2. Germline V gene data show CDR1 as SQVTM and CDR2 as ANQGSEA. V lost 4 bases, J lost 7 bases, and 5 bases stayed unmatched. The length of the CDR3 is 13 residues.

J is TRBJ1-4 and V is TRBV28; perhaps TRBD1 as D (6 bases). The V end was cut by 6 bases, the J end by 8 bases, with 19 bases between. CDR3 length: 15 residues. Germline-derived CDR1 and CDR2 are MDHEN and SYDVKM. The CDR3 loop reads CASRPSSDRAEKLFF. The CDR3, as DNA: TGTGCCAGCAGGCCCTCCTCGGACAGAGCGGAAAAACTGTTTTTT.

As DNA, the CDR3 is TGTGCCAGCAGCTTCGGACAGGGGATAGACTACGAGCAGTACTTC. It is translated as CASSFGQGIDYEQYF. This sequence joins TRBV7-8 and TRBJ2-7; 9 nucleotides match TRBD1. Trimming took 3 bases from V and 3 from J; bases not matched to a gene: 6. This CDR3 has 15 residues. The germline V gene encodes CDR1 SGHVS and CDR2 FQNEAQ.

The chain employs TRBV7-8 and TRBJ2-3, with D perhaps matching TRBD1 or TRBD2 (5 bases each). V lost 5 bases to trimming and J lost 5 bases, with 14 bases between them. CDR3 size: 14 residues. Germline CDR1 reads SGHVS; CDR2 reads FQNEAQ. The CDR3 region is CASSLGRFLDTQYF. The CDR3 coding sequence is TGTGCCAGCAGCCTGGGACGTTTTTTAGATACGCAGTATTTT.

The chain uses TRBV7-9 and TRBJ1-4; a weak D match, TRBD1 (5 bases). Trimming left V 2 bases short and J 4 bases short, with 11 bases between. Germline CDR1 is SEHNR and CDR2 is FQNEAQ (reference sequence). The CDR3 covers 15 residues. Here the CDR3 reads CASSLIAGGNEKLFF. CDR3 DNA: TGTGCCAGCAGCTTAATAGCTGGGGGTAATGAAAAACTGTTTTTT.

This chain joins TRBV9 and TRBJ2-7; perhaps TRBD2 as D (6 bases). Trimming left V 7 bases short and J 5 bases short, with 10 bases between. Germline V CDR1 and CDR2: SGDLS, YYNGEE. The CDR3 consists of 11 residues. The CDR3 nucleotides read TGTGCCAGCGGGAGGCTCGACGAGCAGTACTTC. It specifies CASGRLDEQYF.

For this clone: The same CDR3 also results from other DNA sequences found in this sample. The chain is built from TRBV2 and TRBJ2-3, with D unresolved. This CDR3 region has 14 residues. Germline CDR1 and CDR2: SNHLY and FYNNEI. The V end lost 0 bases, the J end lost 4 bases, and 8 bases lay between the germline ends. CDR3 in amino acids: CASSEAGQADTQYF. The CDR3 DNA is TGTGCCAGCAGTGAAGCAGGGCAGGCAGATACGCAGTATTTT.

With regard to this clone: Different DNA sequences within this sample yield the same CDR3. The rearrangement joins TRBV11-2 to TRBJ1-1, with unresolved D. Trimming left V 8 bases short and J 0 bases short, with 7 bases between. Germline V gene data show CDR1 as SGHAT and CDR2 as FQNNGV. The CDR3 covers 12 residues. CDR3 in DNA: TGTGCCAGCTCTTCCGTGAACACTGAAGCTTTCTTT. Translation: CASSSVNTEAFF.

This sequence joins TRBV6-4 and TRBJ2-1; D is uncertain. Per germline, CDR1 MRHNA and CDR2 SNTAGT. Trimming took 2 bases from V and 1 from J, leaving 9 bases between them. CDR3 length: 15 amino acids. CDR3 residues: CASSDAESSYNEQFF. The CDR3 nucleotides read TGTGCCAGCAGTGACGCTGAAAGTTCCTACAATGAGCAGTTCTTC.

The rearrangement joins TRBV29-1 to TRBJ2-2, with 10 bases matching TRBD1. The V segment lost 7 bases and the J segment 4 bases; nucleotides outside the gene matches: 9. In germline, CDR1 is SQVTM, CDR2 ANQGSEA. This CDR3 spans 15 amino acids. The CDR3, as DNA: TGCAGCGCTAGATACCGGGACAGGGGCACCGGGGAGCTGTTTTTT. Its translation: CSARYRDRGTGELFF.

The chain combines TRBV5-6 with TRBJ1-4; D gene uncertain. V lost 0 bases and J 5 bases, leaving 14 bases between the germline ends. Germline CDR1 and CDR2: SGHDT and YYEEEE. This CDR3 has 16 residues. DNA for the CDR3: TGTGCCAGCAGCTTGGAACCGGGGTCGGGGAATGAAAAACTGTTTTTT. It codes for CASSLEPGSGNEKLFF.

V gene TRBV27 combines with J gene TRBJ2-1, with 8 bases that match TRBD2. Losses at the gene ends were 4 bases for V and 1 base for J; bases not matched to a gene: 6. Germline CDR1 MNHEY, CDR2 SMNVEV (reference sequence). The CDR3 has 16 amino acids. The CDR3 DNA is TGTGCCAGCAGTTCGTCTAGCGGGCCGTCCTACAATGAGCAGTTCTTC. Translated: CASSSSSGPSYNEQFF.

The chain carries TRBV7-2 and TRBJ2-1; D gene uncertain. Per germline, CDR1 SGHTA and CDR2 FQGNSA. The germline V and J ends were trimmed by 5 bases and 4 bases, with 15 bases remaining between them. The CDR3 consists of 15 residues. CDR3 sequence reads: CASSPAVLTYNEQFF. The DNA of the CDR3 is TGTGCCAGCAGCCCGGCCGTCCTCACTTACAATGAGCAGTTCTTC.

This chain connects TRBV27 to TRBJ2-5, with 7 bases that match TRBD1. V lost 3 bases to trimming and J lost 0 bases; unmatched junction nucleotides: 1. Germline CDR1 MNHEY, CDR2 SMNVEV (reference sequence). CDR3 length: 14 amino acids. The chain's CDR3 is CASSFGQDQETQYF. CDR3 in DNA: TGTGCCAGCAGTTTCGGACAGGACCAAGAGACCCAGTACTTC.

The chain couples TRBV4-1 to TRBJ2-1; D not certain. Germline lookup yields CDR1 MGHRA and CDR2 YSYEKL. V was cut by 1 base and J by 7 bases, with 11 bases left in between. The CDR3 contains 14 residues. Here the CDR3 reads CASSQVGLVNEQFF. In DNA form, the CDR3 reads TGCGCCAGCAGCCAAGTTGGGCTAGTAAATGAGCAGTTCTTC.

This clone occurred once. The chain links TRBV16 to TRBJ2-1; 7 nucleotides line up with TRBD1. The CDR3 spans 15 residues. Germline CDR1 reads KGHSY; CDR2 reads FQNENV. The V and J ends lost 6 bases and 6 bases, in that order; junction bases with no gene match: 11. DNA for the CDR3: TGTGCCAGCAGAAGTCCGGCAGGGGGTCGCAATGAGCAGTTCTTC. Its protein is CASRSPAGGRNEQFF. The whole variable domain, filled in from reference TRBV16 and TRBJ2-1, reads GEEVAQTPKHLVRGEGQKAKLYCAPIKGHSYVFWYQQVLKNEFKFLISFQNENVFDETGMPKERFSAKCLPNSPCSLEIQATKLEDSAVYFCASRSPAGGRNEQFFGPGTRLTVL.

Here the CDR3 DNA reads TGTGCCAGCAGCCCTGGGACGCAGTATTTT. It codes for CASSPGTQYF. V and J are TRBV7-9 and TRBJ2-3; D is uncertain. The CDR3 runs to 10 residues. V was trimmed by 5 bases and J by 9 bases, leaving 6 bases between them. The V gene's germline CDR1 is SEHNR and CDR2 FQNEAQ (reference sequence).

This sequence joins TRBV30 and TRBJ1-5; 7 bases map to TRBD1. The V gene end was trimmed by 2 bases and the J gene end by 6 bases; junction bases not matched to a gene: 4. There are 13 residues in the CDR3. Germline CDR1 reads GTSNPN; CDR2 reads SVGIG (reference sequence). This CDR3 reads CAWSHRGIQPQHF. The CDR3 region has the DNA TGTGCCTGGAGTCACAGGGGAATTCAGCCCCAGCATTTT.

The chain is built from TRBV25-1 and TRBJ2-7; 10 bases line up with TRBD1. Germline-derived CDR1 and CDR2 are MGHDK and SYGVNS. The length of the CDR3 is 14 residues. Trimming at V came to 6 bases and at J to 7 bases, leaving 9 bases not matched to a gene. The CDR3 loop is CASSPGTGVAEQYF. CDR3 DNA: TGTGCCAGCAGCCCCGGGACAGGGGTTGCTGAGCAGTACTTC.

The chain carries TRBV19 and TRBJ2-1, with TRBD1 as a possible D gene (6 bases). V lost 2 bases and J lost 7, with 9 bases in between. The CDR3 is 13 amino acids. Germline CDR1 LNHDA, CDR2 SQIVND (reference sequence). The CDR3 here is CASSIWDTNEQFF. CDR3 nucleotide sequence: TGTGCCAGTAGTATATGGGACACGAATGAGCAGTTCTTC.

The gene calls are TRBV6-1 and TRBJ1-1; TRBD1 is a possible D gene (5 bases). V was clipped by 4 bases and J by 4 bases, with 13 bases between them. Germline CDR1 MNHNS, CDR2 SASEGT. The CDR3 has 14 residues. The CDR3 sequence: CASSAMWGGTEAFF. Written as DNA, the CDR3 is TGTGCCAGCAGTGCAATGTGGGGGGGCACTGAAGCTTTCTTT.

The chain is built from TRBV20-1 and TRBJ2-7, with D unresolved. Trimming cost V 5 bases and J 7 bases, with 12 bases left between them. CDR3 size: 11 residues. Germline CDR1 is DFQATT and CDR2 is SNEGSKA (reference sequence). The CDR3 here is CSARTPEEQYF. As DNA, the CDR3 is TGCAGTGCTCGGACCCCAGAGGAGCAGTACTTC.

This chain joins TRBV27 and TRBJ2-5; D call uncertain. The CDR3 consists of 14 residues. Trimming pared 1 base from V and 5 bases from J, leaving 11 bases between. CDR1 and CDR2 (germline): MNHEY, SMNVEV (reference sequence). The CDR3 DNA sequence: TGTGCCAGCAGTTTATTAGGGTGGGATGAGACCCAGTACTTC. Its protein product is CASSLLGWDETQYF.

This clone occurred a few times. The CDR3 loop is CSARDEGQYF. In DNA, the CDR3 is TGCAGTGCTAGGGATGAAGGGCAGTACTTC. The chain combines TRBV20-1 with TRBJ2-7, with unresolved D. CDR3 size: 10 residues. The V gene's germline CDR1 is DFQATT and CDR2 SNEGSKA (reference sequence). Trimming stripped 3 bases from V and 9 bases from J, with 9 bases between.

This chain uses TRBV9 with TRBJ1-2; TRBD1 aligns across 7 bases. Per the germline V gene, CDR1 is SGDLS and CDR2 is YYNGEE. V was clipped by 4 bases and J by 0 bases; unmatched bases: 9. CDR3 length equals 16 residues. This CDR3 reads CASSPGQYWTNYGYTF. For the CDR3, the DNA is TGTGCCAGCAGCCCGGGACAGTATTGGACTAACTATGGCTACACCTTC. The full variable domain, rest sourced from reference TRBV9 and TRBJ1-2, is DSGVTQTPKHLITATGQRVTLRCSPRSGDLSVYWYQQSLDQGLQFLIQYYNGEERAKGNILERFSAQQFPDLHSELNLSSLELGDSALYFCASSPGQYWTNYGYTFGSGTRLTVV.

V is TRBV4-1 and J is TRBJ2-7, with 8 bases lining up with TRBD2. Germline V lookup: CDR1 MGHRA, CDR2 YSYEKL. CDR3 length: 16 residues. V dropped 1 base and J dropped 3; count of bases not matched to a gene: 8. CDR3: CASSQAPSSGNYEQYF. The CDR3 DNA sequence: TGCGCCAGCAGCCAAGCCCCCAGTAGCGGGAACTACGAGCAGTACTTC.

V and J are TRBV9 and TRBJ2-1; the D is unclear. This CDR3 is built from 13 residues. CDR1 SGDLS and CDR2 YYNGEE come from the germline V gene. Trimming removed 4 bases at V and 8 bases at J, with 13 bases between. As DNA, the CDR3 is TGTGCCAGCAGCCCCCCTAGAAACCATGAGCAGTTCTTC. Its translation is CASSPPRNHEQFF.

The genes are TRBV6-5 and TRBJ1-2; tentative D call: TRBD1 (6 bases). The CDR3 is made up of 14 amino acids. Trimming shortened V by 2 bases and J by 2 bases, and 9 bases separated the two germline ends. The germline V gene has CDR1 MNHEY and CDR2 SVGAGI. The CDR3 sequence: CASSYRDTNYGYTF. DNA of the CDR3: TGTGCCAGCAGTTACCGGGACACCAACTATGGCTACACCTTC.

The V call is TRBV4-2, the J call TRBJ1-2; 8 bases align to TRBD1. The V gene's germline CDR1 is LGHNA and CDR2 YNFKEQ. J gave up 7 bases and V 0 bases, and 7 bases lay outside the gene matches. The CDR3 is 15 amino acids. CDR3 bases: TGTGCCAGCAGCCAAGATAGGACAGGGAATCTTGGCTACACCTTC. It translates to CASSQDRTGNLGYTF.

In this sample, this clone turned up once. This sequence joins TRBV15 and TRBJ2-7; TRBD2 matches 8 bases. With 3 bases clipped from V and 3 bases from J, the junction kept 10 bases outside the gene matches. The CDR3 covers 16 residues. Germline V lookup: CDR1 LNHNV, CDR2 YYDKDF (reference sequence). CDR3 nucleotides: TGTGCCACCAGCAGTCCGACGGGAGGGTTGGGCTACGAGCAGTACTTC. Amino acid sequence: CATSSPTGGLGYEQYF.